This TCR beta chain was sequenced during a study of cytomegalovirus exposure and HLA in healthy donors. This clone was detected only once. Its antigen is unknown. The study, taken as a whole, reports: In an earlier analysis, most TCR beta V segments were productive about 87% or about 30% of the time. Sequence variants that were highly shared formed a cluster that was likely a sequencing artifact.

Both 60 Vbeta primers and 13 Jbeta primers went into the PCR. Generated by immunoSEQ multiplex PCR, the TCRdb table keeps only in-frame clones and is missing some. The sample consists of some 110,000 clones, 70% to 80% of them appearing once. The receptor comes from a woman aged 18-29 years in good health and CMV-seronegative. Material: PBMCs.

CDR3 in DNA: TGCGCCAGCAGCTCGGACAGGGGGGACGGCTACACCTTC. Translation gives CASSSDRGDGYTF. This rearrangement joins TRBV5-1 to TRBJ1-2; 10 bases match TRBD1. Germline trimming cut 3 bases from V and 8 bases from J; bases unmatched to any gene: 4. The germline V gene encodes CDR1 SGHRS and CDR2 YFSETQ. CDR3 length: 13 amino acids.